This T cell receptor beta chain was retrieved from a study of blood T cell repertoires in COVID-19. Turning to the study itself: Specimens from acute and convalescent COVID-19 originated in the United States, Italy and Spain. Sources were T cells, B-cell-depleted T cells, or PBMCs; the material itself was cDNA or gDNA.

In germline, CDR1 is MDHEN, CDR2 SYDVKM. The CDR3 contains 14 residues. V lost 11 bases and J lost 1, with 17 bases in between. Original processing notes: For nucleated cells, counts were estimated from reference gene primer amplification. Profiling relied on immunoSEQ multiplex PCR, and the TCRdb table lists in-frame clones only, not all of them. V, J and clone size reflect that table, while D and trimming were determined from the DNA. The sample lists about 87,000 clones; roughly 89% were seen once. The TCR was taken from a woman older than 75 with active COVID-19. Input material: peripheral blood. The V and J genes are TRBV28 and TRBJ1-1, with no clear D. The CDR3 DNA sequence: TGTGCCGCCGGGGAAGGTCGGGGGAACACTGAAGCTTTCTTT. This codes for CAAGEGRGNTEAFF.